This TCR beta chain stems from a study of T cell responses to AZD1222 COVID-19 vaccine. Points from the study as a whole: Nearly half of unique spike-specific TCRs reportedly avoided B.1.351 and B.1.1.7 mutated regions.

The V gene lost 3 bases and the J gene lost 2 bases, with 15 bases spanning the gap. Germline lookup yields CDR1 KGHDR and CDR2 SFDVKD. This CDR3 has 16 amino acids. For this clone: Its antigen is undetermined.

Sequencing used immunoSEQ multiplex PCR; TCRdb keeps in-frame clones, though not all of them. The data contain about 220,000 clones, under 95% of them singletons. The starting material was peripheral blood, obtained on day 0 of MenACWY control vaccination. The source of this sequence is an adult in good health. This rearrangement joins TRBV24-1 to TRBJ1-1; D is undetermined. The CDR3 sequence is CATSDTGRIGNTEAFF. The CDR3 DNA follows: TGTGCCACCAGTGATACCGGACGGATCGGAAACACTGAAGCTTTCTTT.